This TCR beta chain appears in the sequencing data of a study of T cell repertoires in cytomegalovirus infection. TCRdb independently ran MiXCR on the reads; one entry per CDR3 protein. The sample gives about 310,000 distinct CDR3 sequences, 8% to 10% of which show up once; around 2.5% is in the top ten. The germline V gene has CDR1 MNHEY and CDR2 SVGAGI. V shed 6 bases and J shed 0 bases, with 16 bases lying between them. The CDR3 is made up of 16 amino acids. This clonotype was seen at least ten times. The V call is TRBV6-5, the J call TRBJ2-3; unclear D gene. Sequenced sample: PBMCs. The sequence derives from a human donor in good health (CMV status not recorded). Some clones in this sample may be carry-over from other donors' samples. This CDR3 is CASSLSGQTSTDTQYF. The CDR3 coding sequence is TGTGCCAGCAGCCTCTCGGGTCAGACCAGCACAGATACGCAGTATTTT.